A selection of T cell receptor beta chains follows, all from one sample in a study of OX40 agonist ivuxolimab in advanced cancers. Generated by immunoSEQ multiplex PCR, the TCRdb table keeps only in-frame clones and is missing some. The data show about 35,000 clones, over 80% seen once. Sequencing was performed on CD4+ or CD8+ T cells sorted from blood, taken in a trial of the OX40 agonist ivuxolimab. Source of these receptors: an adult with an advanced solid tumor such as melanoma, head and neck, liver or kidney cancer. Both conserved end residues are part of each CDR3. A D gene is named only where the DNA matches it firmly. Clone size is stated in some rows and not others, as once, few, many or a class when expanded.

TRBJ2-2 NA TRBV28 NA TGTGCCAGCAGACTGGGCTGGGAGCGGAACACCGGGGAGCTGTTTTTT CASRLGWERNTGELFF
TRBJ1-1 NA TRBV6-1 NA TGTGCCAGCAGTGAATATTTGGGTGGCACTGAAGCTTTCTTT CASSEYLGGTEAFF
TRBJ1-1 few TRBV29-1 TRBD1 TGCAGCGTCGGACAGGGTTGCACTGAAGCTTTCTTT CSVGQGCTEAFF
TRBJ2-7 NA TRBV5-1 NA TGCGCCAGCAGCTCGGGTGGGACGGCTTCCTACGAGCAGTACTTC CASSSGGTASYEQYF
TRBJ2-7 NA TRBV15 NA TGTGCCACCAGTAGTGGTTGGCCTTTCTACGAGCAGTACTTC CATSSGWPFYEQYF
TRBJ1-2 NA TRBV14 NA TGTGCCAGCAGCCAAGCTCAGGGGTTTAACTATGGCTACACCTTC CASSQAQGFNYGYTF
TRBJ2-5 NA TRBV6-1 TRBD2 TGTGCCAGCAGTGAAGGGGGGGGGAGGGAGACCCAGTACTTC CASSEGGGRETQYF
TRBJ2-1 NA TRBV5-8 NA TGTGCCAGCAGCTTGAATGGAGCGAATATCTACAATGAGCAGTTCTTC CASSLNGANIYNEQFF
TRBJ2-2 NA TRBV6-4 NA TGTGCCAGCAGTCCGGACAGTTTGAACACCGGGGAGCTGTTTTTT CASSPDSLNTGELFF
TRBJ2-1 NA TRBV7-3 TRBD2 TGCGCCAGCAGCCTCGCGGGAGCTGACAATGAGCAGTTCTTC CASSLAGADNEQFF
TRBJ2-5 NA TRBV2 NA TGTGCCAGCAGTGCTGGCGGCCAAAGGGGAGAGACCCAGTACTTC CASSAGGQRGETQYF
TRBJ1-5 NA TRBV2 NA TGTGCCAGCAGTGCAAGGACCGACAATCAGCCCCAGCATTTT CASSARTDNQPQHF
TRBJ2-5 NA TRBV10-3 NA TGTGCCATCAGTGACGTACAAGAGACCCAGTACTTC CAISDVQETQYF
TRBJ2-1 NA TRBV5-8 NA TGTGCCAGCAGCTCCCAACTGGGGACTCGGAGGAATGAGCAGTTCTTC CASSSQLGTRRNEQFF
TRBJ1-5 few TRBV7-2 NA TGTGCCAGCAGCTTAGACAGCAATCAGCCCCAGCATTTT CASSLDSNQPQHF
TRBJ2-1 NA TRBV18 TRBD1 TGTGCCAGCTCACTGGGACAGGGACTGTCGAGCTCCTACAATGAGCAGTTCTTC CASSLGQGLSSSYNEQFF
TRBJ2-5 NA TRBV6-6 TRBD2 TGTGCCAGCAGTTCCCAGGTCGGGAGGGCCCAGTACTTC CASSSQVGRAQYF
TRBJ1-6 NA TRBV6-1 NA TGTGCCAGCAATGAGTCACCCCTCCACTTT CASNESPLHF
TRBJ2-5 NA TRBV6-1 TRBD2 TGTGCCAGCAGCATGTTCGCGGGAGTGCTTGAGACCCAGTACTTC CASSMFAGVLETQYF
TRBJ2-7 NA TRBV18 NA TGTGCCAGCTCACCGTCGACAGGTCACTACGAGCAGTACTTC CASSPSTGHYEQYF
TRBJ2-7 NA TRBV18 NA TGTGCCAGCTCACCGGCCAGGGACTACGAGCAGTACTTC CASSPARDYEQYF
TRBJ2-3 NA TRBV6-4 NA TGTGCCAGCCTGGACAGACCGAGGGCACCCGGTACGCAGTATTTT CASLDRPRAPGTQYF
TRBJ2-1 NA TRBV15 TRBD2 TGTGCCACACTTGGACTAGCGGGCCTCTACAATGAGCAGTTCTTC CATLGLAGLYNEQFF
TRBJ2-7 once TRBV6-6 TRBD1 TGTGCCAGCAGGCGACAGGGGGAGTCCTACGAGCAGTACTTC CASRRQGESYEQYF
TRBJ2-7 NA TRBV7-6 NA TGTGCCAGCAGCCCTGGGGGGGGGCCCTACGAGCAGTACTTC CASSPGGGPYEQYF
TRBJ2-2 NA TRBV10-3 NA TGTGCCATCAGTGCAGGGAGCGGGGAGCTGTTTTTT CAISAGSGELFF
TRBJ2-4 NA TRBV5-5 NA TGTGCCAGCAGCTTGGGCCGGGCCCCGAGCTCGGCAAACATTCAGTACTTC CASSLGRAPSSANIQYF
TRBJ1-2 NA TRBV5-1 NA TGCGCCAGCAGTCCGGGCCAACATGGCTACACCTTC CASSPGQHGYTF
TRBJ1-2 NA TRBV10-3 TRBD1 TGTGCCATCAGTCTGGGGGGACAGGGGGACTATGGCTACACCTTC CAISLGGQGDYGYTF
TRBJ1-2 NA TRBV6-5 NA TGTGCCAGCAGTTACAAGAAGGGAGGAGGCTACACCTTC CASSYKKGGGYTF
TRBJ2-1 NA TRBV6-5 NA TGTGCCAGCAGGCGCACCTCCTACAATGAGCAGTTCTTC CASRRTSYNEQFF
TRBJ2-7 NA TRBV5-1 TRBD2 TGCGCCAGCAGCGGGGGACTAGCGTCCTACGAGCAGTACTTC CASSGGLASYEQYF
TRBJ2-1 once TRBV10-1 NA TGCGCCAGCAGTGATGGTGTCTACAATGAGCAGTTCTTC CASSDGVYNEQFF